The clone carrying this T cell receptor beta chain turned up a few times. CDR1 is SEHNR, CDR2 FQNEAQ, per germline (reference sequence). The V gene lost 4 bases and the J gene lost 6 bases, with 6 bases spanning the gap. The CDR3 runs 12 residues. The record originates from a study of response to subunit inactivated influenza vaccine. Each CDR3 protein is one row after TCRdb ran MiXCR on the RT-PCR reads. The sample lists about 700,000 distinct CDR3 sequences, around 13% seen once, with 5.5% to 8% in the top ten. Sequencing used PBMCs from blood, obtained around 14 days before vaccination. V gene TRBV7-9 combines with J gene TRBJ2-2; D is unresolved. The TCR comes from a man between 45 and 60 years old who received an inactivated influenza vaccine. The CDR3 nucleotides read TGTGCCAGCAGCTATGTATCCGGGGAGCTGTTTTTT. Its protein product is CASSYVSGELFF. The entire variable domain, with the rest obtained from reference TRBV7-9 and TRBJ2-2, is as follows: DTGVSQNPRHKITKRGQNVTFRCDPISEHNRLYWYRQTLGQGPEFLTYFQNEAQLEKSRLLSDRFSAERPKGSFSTLEIQRTEQGDSAMYLCASSYVSGELFFGEGSRLTVL.